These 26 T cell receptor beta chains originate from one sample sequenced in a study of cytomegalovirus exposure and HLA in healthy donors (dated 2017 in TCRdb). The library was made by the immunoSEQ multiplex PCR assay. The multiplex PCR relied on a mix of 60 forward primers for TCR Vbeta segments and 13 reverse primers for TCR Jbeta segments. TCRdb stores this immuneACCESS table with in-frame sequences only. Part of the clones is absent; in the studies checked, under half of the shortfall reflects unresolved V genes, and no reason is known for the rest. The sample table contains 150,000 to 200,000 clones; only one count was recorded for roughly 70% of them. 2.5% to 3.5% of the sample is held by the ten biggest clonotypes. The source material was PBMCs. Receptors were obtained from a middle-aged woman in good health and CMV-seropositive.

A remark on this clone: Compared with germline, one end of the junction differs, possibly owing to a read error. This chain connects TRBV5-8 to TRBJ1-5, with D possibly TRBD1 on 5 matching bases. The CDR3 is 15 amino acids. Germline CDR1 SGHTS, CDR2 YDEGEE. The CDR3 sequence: CASSLAGDSNQPQNF. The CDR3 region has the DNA TGTGCCAGCAGCTTGGCGGGGGATAGCAATCAGCCCCAGAATTTT.

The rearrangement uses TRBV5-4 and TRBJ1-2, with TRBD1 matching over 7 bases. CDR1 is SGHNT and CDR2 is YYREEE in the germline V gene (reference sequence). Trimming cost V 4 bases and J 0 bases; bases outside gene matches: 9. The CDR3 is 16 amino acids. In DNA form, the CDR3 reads TGTGCCAGCAGCCCGAGACAGGGACTGACTAACTATGGCTACACCTTC. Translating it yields CASSPRQGLTNYGYTF. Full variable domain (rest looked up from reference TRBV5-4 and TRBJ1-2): ETGVTQSPTHLIKTRGQQVTLRCSSQSGHNTVSWYQQALGQGPQFIFQYYREEENGRGNFPPRFSGLQFPNYSSELNVNALELDDSALYLCASSPRQGLTNYGYTFGSGTRLTVV.

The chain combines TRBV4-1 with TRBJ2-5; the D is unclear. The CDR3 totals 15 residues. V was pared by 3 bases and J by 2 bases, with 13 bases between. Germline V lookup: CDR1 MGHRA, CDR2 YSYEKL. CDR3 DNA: TGCGCCAGCAGCCAGTCTTCCCTAGTTCAAGAGACCCAGTACTTC. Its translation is CASSQSSLVQETQYF.

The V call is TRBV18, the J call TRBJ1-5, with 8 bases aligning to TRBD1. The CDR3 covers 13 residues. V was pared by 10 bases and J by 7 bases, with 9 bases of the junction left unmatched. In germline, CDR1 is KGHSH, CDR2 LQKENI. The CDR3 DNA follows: TGTGCCACTTCGGACAGGGACCAACAGCCCCAGCATTTT. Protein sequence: CATSDRDQQPQHF.

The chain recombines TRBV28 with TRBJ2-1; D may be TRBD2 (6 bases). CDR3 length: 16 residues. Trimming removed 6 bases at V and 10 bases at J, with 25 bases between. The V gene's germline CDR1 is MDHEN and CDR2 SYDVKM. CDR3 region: CASSDTPPTSLGEQFF. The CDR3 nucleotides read TGTGCCAGCAGCGATACACCTCCGACTAGTCTCGGGGAGCAGTTCTTC.

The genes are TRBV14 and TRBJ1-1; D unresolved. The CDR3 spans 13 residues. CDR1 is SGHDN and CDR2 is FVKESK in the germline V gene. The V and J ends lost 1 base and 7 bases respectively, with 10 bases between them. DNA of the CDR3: TGTGCCAGCAGCCAAGTTTTAGGAGGTGAAGCTTTCTTT. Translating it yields CASSQVLGGEAFF.

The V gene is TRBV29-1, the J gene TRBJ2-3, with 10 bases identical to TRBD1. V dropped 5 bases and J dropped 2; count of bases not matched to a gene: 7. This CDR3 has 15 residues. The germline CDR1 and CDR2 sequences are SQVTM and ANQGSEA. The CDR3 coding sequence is TGCAGCGTTTCAAAGGGACAGGGGAACACAGATACGCAGTATTTT. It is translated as CSVSKGQGNTDTQYF.

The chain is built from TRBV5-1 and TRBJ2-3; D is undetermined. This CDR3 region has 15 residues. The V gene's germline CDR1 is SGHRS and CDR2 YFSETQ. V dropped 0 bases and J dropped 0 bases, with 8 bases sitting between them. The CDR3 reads CASSLEHLSTDTQYF. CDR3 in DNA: TGCGCCAGCAGCTTGGAACACCTTAGCACAGATACGCAGTATTTT. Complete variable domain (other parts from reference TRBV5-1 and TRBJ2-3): KAGVTQTPRYLIKTRGQQVTLSCSPISGHRSVSWYQQTPGQGLQFLFEYFSETQRNKGNFPGRFSGRQFSNSRSEMNVSTLELGDSALYLCASSLEHLSTDTQYFGPGTRLTVL.

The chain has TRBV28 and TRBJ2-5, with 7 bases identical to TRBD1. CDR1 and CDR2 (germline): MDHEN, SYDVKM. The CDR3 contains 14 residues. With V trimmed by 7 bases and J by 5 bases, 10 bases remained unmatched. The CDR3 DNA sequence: TGTGCCAGCACCGGGGCAGGGGGACGGGAGACCCAGTACTTC. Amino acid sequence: CASTGAGGRETQYF.

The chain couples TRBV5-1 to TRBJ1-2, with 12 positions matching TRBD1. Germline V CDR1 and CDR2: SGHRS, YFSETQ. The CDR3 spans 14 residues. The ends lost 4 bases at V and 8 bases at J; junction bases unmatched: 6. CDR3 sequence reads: CASSGGTGGLGYTF. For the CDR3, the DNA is TGCGCCAGCAGCGGGGGGACAGGGGGCCTGGGCTACACCTTC.

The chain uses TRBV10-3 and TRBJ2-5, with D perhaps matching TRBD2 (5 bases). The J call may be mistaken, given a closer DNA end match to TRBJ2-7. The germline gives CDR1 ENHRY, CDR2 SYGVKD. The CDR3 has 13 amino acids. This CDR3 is CAIRRAGSYEQYF. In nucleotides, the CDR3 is TGTGCCATCAGGCGGGCAGGCTCCTACGAGCAGTACTTC.

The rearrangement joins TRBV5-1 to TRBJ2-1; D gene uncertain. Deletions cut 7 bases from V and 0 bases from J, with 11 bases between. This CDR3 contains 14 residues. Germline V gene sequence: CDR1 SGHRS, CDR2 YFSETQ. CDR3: CASRADSSYNEQFF. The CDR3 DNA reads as TGCGCCAGCCGCGCGGATTCCTCCTACAATGAGCAGTTCTTC. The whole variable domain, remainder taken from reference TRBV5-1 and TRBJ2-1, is KAGVTQTPRYLIKTRGQQVTLSCSPISGHRSVSWYQQTPGQGLQFLFEYFSETQRNKGNFPGRFSGRQFSNSRSEMNVSTLELGDSALYLCASRADSSYNEQFFGPGTRLTVL.

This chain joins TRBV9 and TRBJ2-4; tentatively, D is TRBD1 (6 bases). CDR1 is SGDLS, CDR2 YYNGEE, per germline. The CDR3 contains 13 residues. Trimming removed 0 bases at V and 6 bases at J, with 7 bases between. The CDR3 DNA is TGTGCCAGCAGCGTAGAGGACAGAAACATTCAGTACTTC. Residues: CASSVEDRNIQYF.

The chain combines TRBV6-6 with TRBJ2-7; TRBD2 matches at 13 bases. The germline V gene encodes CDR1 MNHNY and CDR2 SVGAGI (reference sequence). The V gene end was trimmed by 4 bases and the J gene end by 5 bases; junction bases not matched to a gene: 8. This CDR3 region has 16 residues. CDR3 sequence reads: CASSFYPTSGRNEQYF. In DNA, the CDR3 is TGTGCCAGCAGTTTTTACCCGACTAGCGGGAGGAACGAGCAGTACTTC.

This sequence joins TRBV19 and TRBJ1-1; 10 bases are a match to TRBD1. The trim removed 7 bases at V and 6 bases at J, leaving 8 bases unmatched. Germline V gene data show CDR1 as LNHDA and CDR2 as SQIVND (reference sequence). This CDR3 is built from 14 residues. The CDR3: CASINRDRGAEAFF. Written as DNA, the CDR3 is TGTGCCAGTATCAACCGGGACAGGGGTGCTGAAGCTTTCTTT.

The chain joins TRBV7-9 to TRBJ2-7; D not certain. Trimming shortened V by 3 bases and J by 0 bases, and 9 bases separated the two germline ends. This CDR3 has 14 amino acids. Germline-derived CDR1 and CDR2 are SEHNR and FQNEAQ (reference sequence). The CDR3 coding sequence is TGTGCCAGCAGCTTGACGACTGTCTCCTACGAGCAGTACTTC. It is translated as CASSLTTVSYEQYF.

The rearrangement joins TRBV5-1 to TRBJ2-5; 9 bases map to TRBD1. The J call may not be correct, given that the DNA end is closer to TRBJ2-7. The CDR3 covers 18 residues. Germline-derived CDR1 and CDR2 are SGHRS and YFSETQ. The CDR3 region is CASSPWTGASTEINEQYF. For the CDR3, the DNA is TGCGCCAGCAGCCCCTGGACAGGGGCCTCAACCGAAATCAACGAGCAGTACTTC.

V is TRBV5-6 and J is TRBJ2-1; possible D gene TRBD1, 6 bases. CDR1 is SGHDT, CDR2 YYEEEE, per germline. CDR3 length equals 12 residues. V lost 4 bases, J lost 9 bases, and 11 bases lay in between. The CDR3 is CASSAGEGEQFF. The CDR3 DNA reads TGTGCCAGCAGCGCAGGGGAAGGTGAGCAGTTCTTC.

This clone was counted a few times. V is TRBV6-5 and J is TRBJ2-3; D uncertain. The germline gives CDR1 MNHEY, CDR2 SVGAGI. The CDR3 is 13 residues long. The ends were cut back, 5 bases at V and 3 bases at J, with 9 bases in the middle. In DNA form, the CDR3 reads TGTGCCAGCAGTGGAACAGCTACAGATACGCAGTATTTT. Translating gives CASSGTATDTQYF.

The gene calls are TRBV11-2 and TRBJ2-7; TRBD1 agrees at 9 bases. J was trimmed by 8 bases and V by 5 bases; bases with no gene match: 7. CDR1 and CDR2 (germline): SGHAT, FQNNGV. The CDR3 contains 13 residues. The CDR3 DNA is TGTGCCAGCAGCCCGGGACAGGGTGTCAAGCAGTACTTC. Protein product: CASSPGQGVKQYF.

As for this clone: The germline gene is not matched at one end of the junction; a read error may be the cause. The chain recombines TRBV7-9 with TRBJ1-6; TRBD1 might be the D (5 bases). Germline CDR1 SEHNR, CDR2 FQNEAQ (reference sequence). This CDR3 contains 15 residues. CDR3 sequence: CSSSPATYAREPLHF. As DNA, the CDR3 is TGTTCCAGCAGCCCAGCAACATACGCCAGGGAACCCCTCCACTTT.

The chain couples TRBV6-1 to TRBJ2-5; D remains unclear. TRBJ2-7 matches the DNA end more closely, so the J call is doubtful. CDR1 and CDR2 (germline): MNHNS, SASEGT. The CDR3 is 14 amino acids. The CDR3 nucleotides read TGTGCCAGCAGTGAAGGGGCGAGCTCCTACGAGCAGTACTTC. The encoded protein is CASSEGASSYEQYF.

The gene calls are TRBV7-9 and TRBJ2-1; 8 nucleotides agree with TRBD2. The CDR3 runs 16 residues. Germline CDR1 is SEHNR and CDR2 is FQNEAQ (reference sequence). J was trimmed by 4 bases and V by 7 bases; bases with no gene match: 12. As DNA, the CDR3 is TGTGCCAGCACCATAACGGGCGGGGGGACATACAATGAGCAGTTCTTC. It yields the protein CASTITGGGTYNEQFF.

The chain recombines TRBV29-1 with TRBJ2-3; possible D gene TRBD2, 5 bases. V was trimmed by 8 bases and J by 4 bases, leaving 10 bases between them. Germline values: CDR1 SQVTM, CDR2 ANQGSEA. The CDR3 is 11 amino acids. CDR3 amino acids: CSLLRADTQYF. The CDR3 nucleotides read TGCAGCCTCCTGAGGGCAGATACGCAGTATTTT.

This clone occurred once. CDR3 loop: CASSLSGFEAFF. The CDR3 DNA reads TGCGCCAGCAGCTTGTCAGGGTTCGAAGCTTTCTTT. The chain joins TRBV5-1 to TRBJ1-1; the D gene is possibly TRBD1 (5 bases). The V end lost 1 base, the J end lost 8 bases, and 9 bases lay between the germline ends. Germline V gene sequence: CDR1 SGHRS, CDR2 YFSETQ. The CDR3 sequence is 12 residues long.

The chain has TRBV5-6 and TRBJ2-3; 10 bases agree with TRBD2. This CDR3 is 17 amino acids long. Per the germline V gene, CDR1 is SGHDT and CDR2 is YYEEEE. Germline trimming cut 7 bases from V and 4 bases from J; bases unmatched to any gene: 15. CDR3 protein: CASSRHRLAGAADTQYF. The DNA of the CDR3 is TGTGCCAGCTCAAGGCACCGGCTAGCGGGAGCGGCAGATACGCAGTATTTT. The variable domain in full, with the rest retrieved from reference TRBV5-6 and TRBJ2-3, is DAGVTQSPTHLIKTRGQQVTLRCSPKSGHDTVSWYQQALGQGPQFIFQYYEEEERQRGNFPDRFSGHQFPNYSSELNVNALLLGDSALYLCASSRHRLAGAADTQYFGPGTRLTVL.